The 30 T cell receptor beta chains below all came from one sample that was sequenced in a study of OX40 agonist ivuxolimab in advanced cancers. Repertoires were generated with immunoSEQ multiplex PCR, while TCRdb's copy carries only in-frame clones and drops some. The data show 90,000 to 100,000 clones, about 79% seen once. Sample: CD4+ or CD8+ T cells sorted from blood, taken in a trial of the OX40 agonist ivuxolimab. The receptors here all came from an adult with an advanced solid tumor such as melanoma, head and neck, liver or kidney cancer.

This chain links TRBV11-3 with TRBJ2-1; D may be TRBD1 or TRBD2 (6 bases each). The CDR3 totals 14 residues. Germline V gene lookup returns CDR1 SGHNT and CDR2 YENEEA. Trimming stripped 5 bases from V and 6 bases from J, with 14 bases between. The CDR3 bases are TGTGCCAGCAGCCCAGGAGGGGGAGCCAATGAGCAGTTCTTC. Protein product: CASSPGGGANEQFF.

The chain combines TRBV27 with TRBJ2-3; D is unresolved. The CDR3 spans 15 residues. The V gene's germline CDR1 is MNHEY and CDR2 SMNVEV (reference sequence). Trimming pared 5 bases from V and 0 bases from J, leaving 12 bases between. CDR3 residues: CASSPRNLSTDTQYF. The CDR3 DNA reads as TGTGCCAGCAGTCCCCGAAACCTTAGCACAGATACGCAGTATTTT.

The rearrangement uses TRBV9 and TRBJ2-2, with a tentative D call TRBD1 (5 bases). Trimming took 0 bases from V and 6 from J, leaving 15 bases between them. CDR3 length: 16 amino acids. Germline V gene data show CDR1 as SGDLS and CDR2 as YYNGEE. CDR3 nucleotides: TGTGCCAGCAGCGTAGAATGGGGTAGGGGTGCCGGGGAGCTGTTTTTT. Protein sequence: CASSVEWGRGAGELFF.

This clone was seen a single time. This chain uses TRBV20-1 with TRBJ2-3; D might be TRBD1 (6 bases). V shed 4 bases and J shed 7 bases, with 9 bases lying between them. The germline V gene has CDR1 DFQATT and CDR2 SNEGSKA (reference sequence). CDR3 size: 11 residues. The CDR3 nucleotides read TGCAGTGCTATACAGGGAAATACGCAGTATTTT. Translating it yields CSAIQGNTQYF.

This chain uses TRBV29-1 with TRBJ1-2, with 8 bases that match TRBD1. After removal of 6 bases from V and 6 bases from J, the junction contained 6 bases not matched to a gene. Germline assignment: CDR1 SQVTM and CDR2 ANQGSEA. The CDR3 spans 12 residues. CDR3 sequence: CSVASGGHGYTF. For the CDR3, the DNA is TGCAGCGTGGCTTCAGGGGGCCATGGCTACACCTTC.

The chain is built from TRBV9 and TRBJ2-2; tentatively, D is TRBD1 (6 bases). The CDR3 has 15 residues. Deletions cut 2 bases from V and 4 bases from J, with 12 bases between. Per the germline V gene, CDR1 is SGDLS and CDR2 is YYNGEE. CDR3 in amino acids: CASSVQGFTTGELFF. Written as DNA, the CDR3 is TGTGCCAGCAGCGTCCAGGGGTTTACCACCGGGGAGCTGTTTTTT.

This rearrangement joins TRBV4-3 to TRBJ2-6; D is unresolved. Trimming left V 4 bases short and J 0 bases short, with 10 bases between. Germline assignment: CDR1 LGHNA and CDR2 YSLEER. The CDR3 length is 16 residues. CDR3 region: CASSRGLSSGANVLTF. DNA of the CDR3: TGCGCCAGCAGCCGCGGTCTAAGCTCTGGGGCCAACGTCCTGACTTTC.

The chain carries TRBV28 and TRBJ1-1; D is ambiguous. Germline loops: CDR1 MDHEN, CDR2 SYDVKM. V was cut by 5 bases and J by 1 base, with 14 bases left in between. CDR3 length: 15 residues. The CDR3 DNA sequence: TGTGCCAGCAGTCCCTACGGCGGGGAGAACACTGAAGCTTTCTTT. Translated: CASSPYGGENTEAFF.

The chain carries TRBV10-3 and TRBJ2-7; the D gene is possibly TRBD2 (5 bases). Germline V lookup: CDR1 ENHRY, CDR2 SYGVKD. The CDR3 is made up of 14 amino acids. V was shortened by 0 bases and J by 7 bases, with 13 bases between the two germline ends. CDR3 in DNA: TGTGCCATCAGTGAGTCACTAGGGATGGGGGAGCAGTACTTC. This codes for CAISESLGMGEQYF.

The gene calls are TRBV6-5 and TRBJ2-1; D may be TRBD1 (5 bases). The CDR3 is 15 residues long. Germline V gives CDR1 MNHEY, CDR2 SVGAGI. Trimming pared 3 bases from V and 4 bases from J, leaving 13 bases between. In nucleotides, the CDR3 is TGTGCCAGCAGTTATCGGACAACTTATTACAATGAGCAGTTCTTC. This codes for CASSYRTTYYNEQFF.

The rearrangement links TRBV6-1 to TRBJ2-7; the D gene is possibly TRBD2 (5 bases). Germline CDR1 MNHNS, CDR2 SASEGT. V was shortened by 8 bases and J by 0 bases, with 11 bases between the two germline ends. This CDR3 contains 13 residues. The CDR3 region has the DNA TGTGCCAGCCTGGTGGGGAGCTCCTACGAGCAGTACTTC. Translated, it gives CASLVGSSYEQYF.

The J gene is TRBJ2-1, the V gene TRBV7-2; 8 nucleotides line up with TRBD2. The CDR3 loop spans 16 amino acids. CDR1 and CDR2 from the germline V gene are SGHTA and FQGNSA. The V gene end was trimmed by 1 base and the J gene end by 0 bases; junction bases not matched to a gene: 2. CDR3 sequence (DNA): TGTGCCAGCAGCTTAGTCGGGGGGGCCTCCTACAATGAGCAGTTCTTC. Translation gives CASSLVGGASYNEQFF.

This chain joins TRBV9 and TRBJ2-7, with D possibly being TRBD1 (5 bases). Trimming removed 0 bases at V and 2 bases at J, with 12 bases between. CDR1 and CDR2 from the germline V gene are SGDLS and YYNGEE. The CDR3 sequence is 15 residues long. The CDR3 DNA reads TGTGCCAGCAGCGTAGGGCAGGGCGGTCCCTACGAGCAGTACTTC. This translates into CASSVGQGGPYEQYF. The whole variable domain, filled in from reference TRBV9 and TRBJ2-7, reads DSGVTQTPKHLITATGQRVTLRCSPRSGDLSVYWYQQSLDQGLQFLIQYYNGEERAKGNILERFSAQQFPDLHSELNLSSLELGDSALYFCASSVGQGGPYEQYFGPGTRLTVT.

This clone was observed once. V usage is TRBV5-1 and J usage is TRBJ1-4; 7 nucleotides line up with TRBD1. Trimming at V came to 1 base and at J to 4 bases, leaving 7 bases not matched to a gene. CDR1 SGHRS and CDR2 YFSETQ come from the germline V gene. There are 16 residues in the CDR3. The CDR3 is CASSLNRGGGNEKLFF. The CDR3 DNA follows: TGCGCCAGCAGCTTGAACAGGGGAGGGGGTAATGAAAAACTGTTTTTT.

This clone was detected only a few times. V gene TRBV5-4 combines with J gene TRBJ2-5; 11 positions agree with TRBD1. CDR1 SGHNT and CDR2 YYREEE come from the germline V gene (reference sequence). V shed 3 bases and J 4 bases; nucleotides not matched to a gene: 8. The CDR3 sequence is 16 residues long. CDR3 residues: CASSSRGQGASETQYF. The CDR3, as DNA: TGTGCCAGCAGCTCCCGCGGACAGGGGGCGTCAGAGACCCAGTACTTC.

The chain uses TRBV7-2 and TRBJ2-2; D may correspond to TRBD1 or TRBD2 (6 bases each). The CDR3 is 15 amino acids. Trimming took off 5 bases at V and 6 bases at J, with 16 bases between the two ends. CDR1 and CDR2 (germline): SGHTA, FQGNSA. The CDR3 DNA reads as TGTGCCAGCAGCGCCCGAAGGGGGGTGTCCGGGGAGCTGTTTTTT. As protein: CASSARRGVSGELFF.

This clone was recorded only once. The DNA for the CDR3 is TGTGCCTGGCTCCATCCCGGTATTGATGAGCAGTTCTTC. It codes for CAWLHPGIDEQFF. The chain uses TRBV30 and TRBJ2-1, with D uncertain. Trimming removed 5 bases at V and 8 bases at J, with 16 bases between. Looked up from germline, CDR1 is GTSNPN and CDR2 is SVGIG (reference sequence). The CDR3 has 13 amino acids.

In its sample, this clone was seen once. This sequence joins TRBV5-1 and TRBJ2-1, with D perhaps matching TRBD1 or TRBD2 (6 bases each). Germline V gene data show CDR1 as SGHRS and CDR2 as YFSETQ. The CDR3 has 15 residues. V lost 3 bases and J 8 bases, leaving 18 bases between the germline ends. The chain's CDR3 is CASSSSRGASDEQFF. In DNA form, the CDR3 reads TGCGCCAGCAGCTCTAGTAGGGGGGCAAGCGATGAGCAGTTCTTC.

In its sample, this clone is medium-sized. The V call is TRBV18, the J call TRBJ1-1; perhaps TRBD1 as D (6 bases). The V end was cut by 6 bases, the J end by 3 bases, with 11 bases between. The CDR3 contains 13 residues. Germline CDR1 and CDR2: KGHSH and LQKENI. Here the CDR3 DNA reads TGTGCCAGCTCCACGAACAGGGACACTGAAGCTTTCTTT. Amino acid sequence: CASSTNRDTEAFF. Looking up the rest from reference TRBV18 and TRBJ1-1 gives the full variable domain: NAGVMQNPRHLVRRRGQEARLRCSPMKGHSHVYWYRQLPEEGLKFMVYLQKENIIDESGMPKERFSAEFPKEGPSILRIQQVVRGDSAAYFCASSTNRDTEAFFGQGTRLTVV.

This chain uses TRBV6-6 with TRBJ2-1; D not resolved. Germline CDR1 and CDR2: MNHNY and SVGAGI (reference sequence). This CDR3 contains 14 residues. The V gene lost 4 bases and the J gene lost 14 bases, with 21 bases spanning the gap. The CDR3 protein is CASSSTLLGLKKFF. The CDR3 nucleotides are TGTGCCAGCAGTTCCACCCTCCTTGGTTTGAAAAAGTTCTTC.

Worth noting for this clone: The sample has other DNA sequences that encode this CDR3 too. V usage is TRBV28 and J usage is TRBJ2-5, with D uncertain. The DNA matches TRBJ2-7 better at its end, which makes the J call doubtful. The germline CDR1 and CDR2 sequences are MDHEN and SYDVKM. The CDR3 consists of 12 residues. The CDR3 DNA reads as TGTGCCAGCAGTTTATCTAACTACGAGCAGTACTTC. Its protein is CASSLSNYEQYF.

The V and J genes are TRBV4-1 and TRBJ2-4; D is undetermined. The germline CDR1 and CDR2 sequences are MGHRA and YSYEKL. Trimming took off 3 bases at V and 1 base at J, with 19 bases between the two ends. This CDR3 has 18 amino acids. CDR3 nucleotide sequence: TGCGCCAGCAGCCAGGGTCAAGGTCCCGATGGGGCCAAAAACATTCAGTACTTC. Residues: CASSQGQGPDGAKNIQYF.

The chain joins TRBV6-5 to TRBJ2-2; 15 bases match TRBD2. Germline CDR1 is MNHEY and CDR2 is SVGAGI. With 6 bases clipped from V and 7 bases from J, the junction kept 3 bases outside the gene matches. The CDR3 covers 15 residues. CDR3 sequence (DNA): TGTGCCAGCAGAAGGACTAGCGGGAGGGGCGGGGAGCTGTTTTTT. This sequence encodes CASRRTSGRGGELFF.

The chain has TRBV7-8 and TRBJ2-7, with a weak D call TRBD1 (5 bases). This CDR3 comprises 12 residues. V dropped 5 bases and J dropped 7 bases, with 12 bases sitting between them. Germline loops: CDR1 SGHVS, CDR2 FQNEAQ. This CDR3 is CASSQDIREQYF. The CDR3 coding sequence is TGTGCCAGCAGCCAGGACATAAGGGAGCAGTACTTC.

CDR3 DNA sequence: TGCGCCAGCAGCTTGCTACAGGGGAGCGAGACCCAGTACTTC. Its translation is CASSLLQGSETQYF. The chain recombines TRBV5-1 with TRBJ2-5; 7 bases are a match to TRBD1. The CDR3 length is 14 residues. Germline CDR1 is SGHRS and CDR2 is YFSETQ. Germline trimming cut 1 base from V and 5 bases from J; bases unmatched to any gene: 5.

The chain employs TRBV7-3 and TRBJ2-7, with 9 bases identical to TRBD1. Germline V gene lookup returns CDR1 SGHTA and CDR2 FQGTGA. J gave up 5 bases and V 11 bases, and 7 bases lay outside the gene matches. This CDR3 has 12 residues. In DNA, the CDR3 is TGTGCCTTGCCGGACAGGGGCAACGAGCAGTACTTC. Encoded protein: CALPDRGNEQYF.

The chain carries TRBV7-2 and TRBJ2-7, with TRBD2 identical over 8 bases. Germline V gene data show CDR1 as SGHTA and CDR2 as FQGNSA. J gave up 4 bases and V 4 bases, and 9 bases lay outside the gene matches. The CDR3 has 15 amino acids. The CDR3 spells CASSSQSGGPYEQYF. Here the CDR3 DNA reads TGTGCCAGCAGCTCCCAAAGCGGGGGCCCTTACGAGCAGTACTTC.

The chain couples TRBV7-8 to TRBJ2-1, with D possibly TRBD2 on 6 matching bases. V dropped 5 bases and J dropped 2 bases, with 16 bases sitting between them. In germline, CDR1 is SGHVS, CDR2 FQNEAQ. The CDR3 is 16 amino acids. The CDR3 protein is CASSLWSRGTYNEQFF. CDR3 DNA sequence: TGTGCCAGCAGCCTGTGGTCGCGGGGCACCTACAATGAGCAGTTCTTC.

CDR3 sequence: CASSYKTGNTEAFF. The CDR3 DNA is TGTGCCAGCAGCTATAAAACAGGTAACACTGAAGCTTTCTTT. The chain carries TRBV6-5 and TRBJ1-1, with TRBD1 as a possible D gene (5 bases). This CDR3 is 14 amino acids long. The V and J ends lost 6 bases and 2 bases respectively, with 13 bases between them. Germline lookup yields CDR1 MNHEY and CDR2 SVGAGI.

This clone was picked up a small number of times. CDR3 bases: TGTGCCAGCAGCTCGGGACTAGCGGGAGTGGCAGATACGCAGTATTTT. Encoded protein: CASSSGLAGVADTQYF. This chain joins TRBV7-9 and TRBJ2-3; 14 bases fit TRBD2. Germline V CDR1 and CDR2: SEHNR, FQNEAQ (reference sequence). This CDR3 has 16 residues. The V gene end was trimmed by 4 bases and the J gene end by 4 bases; junction bases not matched to a gene: 4.